This T cell receptor beta chain was sequenced for a study of identical twins. The V gene end was trimmed by 5 bases and the J gene end by 5 bases; junction bases not matched to a gene: 11. Germline V gene sequence: CDR1 ENHRY, CDR2 SYGVKD. The CDR3 contains 16 residues. There are a few counts of this clonotype. In TCRdb, the 5' RACE reads were re-called with MiXCR into one record per CDR3 protein. Among about 690,000 distinct CDR3 sequences listed, roughly 20% were seen once. Another study also made use of these data, one on T cells expressing NK-cell markers. From that second work: HCMV seropositivity characterized most of the eight sequenced donors, and seronegativity one. An anti-gamma-delta TCR antibody restricted sorting to alpha-beta TCR T cells in several experiments.

The chain joins TRBV10-3 to TRBJ2-2, with 7 positions matching TRBD1. Sequences were obtained from PBMCs. This sequence was found in a woman younger than 35 in good health. The CDR3 spells CAISPTGDMGTGELFF. The CDR3 bases are TGTGCCATCAGTCCTACAGGGGATATGGGGACCGGGGAGCTGTTTTTT.